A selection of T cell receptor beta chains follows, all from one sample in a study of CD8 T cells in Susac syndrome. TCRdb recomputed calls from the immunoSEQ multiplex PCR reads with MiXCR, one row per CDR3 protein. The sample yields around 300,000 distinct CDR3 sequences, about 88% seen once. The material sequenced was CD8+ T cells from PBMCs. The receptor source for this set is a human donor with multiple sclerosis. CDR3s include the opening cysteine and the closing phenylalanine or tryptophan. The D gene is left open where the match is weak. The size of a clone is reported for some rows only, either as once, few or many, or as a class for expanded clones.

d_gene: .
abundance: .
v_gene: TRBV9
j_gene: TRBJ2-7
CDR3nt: TGTGCCAGCAGCGTAACGGACGGTGACTCAAGGGAGCAGTACTTC
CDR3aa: CASSVTDGDSREQYF

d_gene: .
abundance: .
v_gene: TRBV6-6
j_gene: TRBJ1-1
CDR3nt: TGTGCCAGCAGTTACGCCGACAGTAACACTGAAGCTTTCTTT
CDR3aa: CASSYADSNTEAFF

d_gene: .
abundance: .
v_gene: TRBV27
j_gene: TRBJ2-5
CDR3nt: TGTGCCAGCAGTTTATCGAGGGCGGAGACCCAGTACTTC
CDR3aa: CASSLSRAETQYF

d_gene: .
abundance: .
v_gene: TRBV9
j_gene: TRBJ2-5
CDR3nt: TGTGCCAGCAGCACAGCGACAGCTGAAGAGACCCAGTACTTC
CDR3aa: CASSTATAEETQYF

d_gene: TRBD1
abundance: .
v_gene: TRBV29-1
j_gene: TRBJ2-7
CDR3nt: TGCAGCGCCCTGACAGGGGCGGACTACGAGCAGTACTTC
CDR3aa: CSALTGADYEQYF

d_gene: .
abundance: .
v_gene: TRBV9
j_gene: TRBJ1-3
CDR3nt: TGTGCCAGCAGCGTAGGACAGCCCGTCTCTGGAAACACCATATATTTT
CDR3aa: CASSVGQPVSGNTIYF

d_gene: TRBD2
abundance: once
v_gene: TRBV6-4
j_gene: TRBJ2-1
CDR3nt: TGTGCCAGCAGCGCTAGCGGGGGGACGGGTAATGAGCAGTTCTTC
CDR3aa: CASSASGGTGNEQFF

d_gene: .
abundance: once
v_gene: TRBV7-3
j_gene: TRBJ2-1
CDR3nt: TGTGCCAGCAGCTTTCAAGGAGTCGACAATGAGCAGTTCTTC
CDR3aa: CASSFQGVDNEQFF

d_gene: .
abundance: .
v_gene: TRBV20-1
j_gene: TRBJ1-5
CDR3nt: TGCAGTGCTAGAGATATATCGGCAGAAGGCAATCAGCCCCAGCATTTT
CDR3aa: CSARDISAEGNQPQHF

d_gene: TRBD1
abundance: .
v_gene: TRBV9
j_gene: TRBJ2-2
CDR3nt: TGTGCCAGCAGCGATGACAGGGGGCTGAACACCGGGGAGCTGTTTTTT
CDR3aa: CASSDDRGLNTGELFF

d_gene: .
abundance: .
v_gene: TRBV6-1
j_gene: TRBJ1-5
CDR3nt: TGTGCCAGCAACCTGAGGGGTCAGCCCCAGCATTTT
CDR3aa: CASNLRGQPQHF

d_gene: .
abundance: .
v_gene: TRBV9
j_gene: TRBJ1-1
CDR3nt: TGTGCCAGCGGGGGGGACATGAACACTGAAGCTTTCTTT
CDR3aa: CASGGDMNTEAFF

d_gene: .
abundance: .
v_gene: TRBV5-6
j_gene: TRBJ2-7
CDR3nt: TGTGCCAGCAGCTGGGCCGGGACTTTACACGAGCAGTACTTC
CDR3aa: CASSWAGTLHEQYF

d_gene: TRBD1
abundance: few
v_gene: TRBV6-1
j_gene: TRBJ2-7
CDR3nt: TGTGCCAGCAGTTTCCGGGACAGGGAATCCTACGAGCAGTACTTC
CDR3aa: CASSFRDRESYEQYF

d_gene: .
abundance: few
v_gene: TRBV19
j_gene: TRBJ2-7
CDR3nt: TGTGCCAGTAGTAAGGACGGCTACGAGCAGTACTTC
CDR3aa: CASSKDGYEQYF

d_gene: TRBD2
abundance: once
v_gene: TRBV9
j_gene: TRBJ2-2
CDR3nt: TGTGCCAGCAGCGTATCGGGTAGCGGGAGGGCAGCGACCGGGGAGCTGTTTTTT
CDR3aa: CASSVSGSGRAATGELFF

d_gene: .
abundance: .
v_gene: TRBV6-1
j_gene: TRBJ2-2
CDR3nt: TGTGCCAGCAGTCGCAGGGACACCGGGGAGCTGTTTTTT
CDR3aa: CASSRRDTGELFF

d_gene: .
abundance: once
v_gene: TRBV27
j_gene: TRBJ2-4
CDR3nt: TGTGCCAGCAGTATCCGTGGAGGGGGCAAAAACATTCAGTACTTC
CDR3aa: CASSIRGGGKNIQYF

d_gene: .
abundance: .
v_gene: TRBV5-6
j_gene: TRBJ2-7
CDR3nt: TGTGCCAGCAGCTTGCCAGTGGGGGAGCAGTACTTC
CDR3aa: CASSLPVGEQYF

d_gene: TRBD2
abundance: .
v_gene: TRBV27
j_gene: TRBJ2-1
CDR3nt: TGTGCCAGCAAAGCGGGAGTAACTGGGAATGAGCAGTTCTTC
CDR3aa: CASKAGVTGNEQFF

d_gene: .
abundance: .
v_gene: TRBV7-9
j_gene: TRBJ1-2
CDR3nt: TGTGCCAGCAGCTTAGGTGGGGACGGGATCTATGGCTACACCTTC
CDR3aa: CASSLGGDGIYGYTF

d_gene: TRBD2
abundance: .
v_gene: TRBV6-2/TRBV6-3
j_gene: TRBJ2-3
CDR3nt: TGTGCCAGCAGTTACCTCCCGGGGACTAGCGGGGTCAGCACAGATACGCAGTATTTT
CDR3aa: CASSYLPGTSGVSTDTQYF

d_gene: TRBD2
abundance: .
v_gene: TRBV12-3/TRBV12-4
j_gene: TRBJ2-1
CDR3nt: TGTGCCAGCAGTTTATTAGGACTAGCGGGAGGACCTGAGCAGTTCTTC
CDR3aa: CASSLLGLAGGPEQFF

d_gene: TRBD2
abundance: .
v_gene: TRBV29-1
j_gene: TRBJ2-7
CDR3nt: TGCAGCGTTAGCGGGAACTTCCACGAGCAGTACTTC
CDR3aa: CSVSGNFHEQYF

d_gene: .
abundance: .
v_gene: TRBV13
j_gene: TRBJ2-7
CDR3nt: TGTGCCAGCAGCTTAGGCCTGGGGGGCTCGGGCTACGAGCAGTACTTC
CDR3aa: CASSLGLGGSGYEQYF

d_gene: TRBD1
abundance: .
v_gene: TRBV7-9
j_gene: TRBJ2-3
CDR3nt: TGTGCCAGCAGCTACGGGACAGCCACAGATACGCAGTATTTT
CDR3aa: CASSYGTATDTQYF

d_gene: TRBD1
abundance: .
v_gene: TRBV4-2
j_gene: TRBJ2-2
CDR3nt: TGTGCCAGCAGCCAACTTACAGGGGACACCGGGGAGCTGTTTTTT
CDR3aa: CASSQLTGDTGELFF

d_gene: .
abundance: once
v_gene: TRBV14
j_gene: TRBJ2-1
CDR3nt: TGTGCCAGCAGCCAAGTGGGGAATGAGCAGTTCTTC
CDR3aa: CASSQVGNEQFF

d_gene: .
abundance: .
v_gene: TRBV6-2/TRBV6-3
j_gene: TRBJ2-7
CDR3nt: TGTGCCAGCAGCCCGGGACATATCATCGAGCAGTACTTC
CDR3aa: CASSPGHIIEQYF

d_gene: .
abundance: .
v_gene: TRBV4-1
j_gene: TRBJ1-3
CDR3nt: TGCGCCAGCAGCCAAGGTCCTAGACTGACCTCTGGAAACACCATATATTTT
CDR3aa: CASSQGPRLTSGNTIYF

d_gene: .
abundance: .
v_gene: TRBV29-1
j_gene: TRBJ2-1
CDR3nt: TGCAGCGTTCCCCTAAGCTCCTACAATGAGCAGTTCTTC
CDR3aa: CSVPLSSYNEQFF

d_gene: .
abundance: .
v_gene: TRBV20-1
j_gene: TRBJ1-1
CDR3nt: TGCAGTGCTTCCCCGTGGAGGGAGGTGGACACTGAAGCTTTCTTT
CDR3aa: CSASPWREVDTEAFF

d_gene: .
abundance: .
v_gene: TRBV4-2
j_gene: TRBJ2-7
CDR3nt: TGTGCCAGCAGCCAAGGTGGAGGAACCTACGAGCAGTACTTC
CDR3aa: CASSQGGGTYEQYF

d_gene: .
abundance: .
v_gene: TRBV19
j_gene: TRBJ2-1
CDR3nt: TGTGCCAGTAGTATTCCGGGCTATTACAATGAGCAGTTCTTC
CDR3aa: CASSIPGYYNEQFF

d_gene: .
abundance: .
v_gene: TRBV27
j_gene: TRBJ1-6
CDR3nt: TGTGCCAGCAGTTGGGGGCCTTATAATTCACCCCTCCACTTT
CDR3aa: CASSWGPYNSPLHF

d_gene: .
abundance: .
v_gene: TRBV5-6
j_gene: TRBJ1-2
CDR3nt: TGTGCCAGCAGCTATAAACGTCGGGGGGCGAATGGCTACACCTTC
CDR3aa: CASSYKRRGANGYTF

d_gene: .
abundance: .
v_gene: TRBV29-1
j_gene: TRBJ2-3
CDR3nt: TGCAGCGTTGCGGGCGGGGGCTGGAACACAGATACGCAGTATTTT
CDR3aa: CSVAGGGWNTDTQYF

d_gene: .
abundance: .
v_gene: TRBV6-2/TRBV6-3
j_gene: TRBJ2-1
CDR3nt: TGTGCCAGCAGCGCCCCCCGGGGGCTAAACAATGAGCAGTTCTTC
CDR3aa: CASSAPRGLNNEQFF